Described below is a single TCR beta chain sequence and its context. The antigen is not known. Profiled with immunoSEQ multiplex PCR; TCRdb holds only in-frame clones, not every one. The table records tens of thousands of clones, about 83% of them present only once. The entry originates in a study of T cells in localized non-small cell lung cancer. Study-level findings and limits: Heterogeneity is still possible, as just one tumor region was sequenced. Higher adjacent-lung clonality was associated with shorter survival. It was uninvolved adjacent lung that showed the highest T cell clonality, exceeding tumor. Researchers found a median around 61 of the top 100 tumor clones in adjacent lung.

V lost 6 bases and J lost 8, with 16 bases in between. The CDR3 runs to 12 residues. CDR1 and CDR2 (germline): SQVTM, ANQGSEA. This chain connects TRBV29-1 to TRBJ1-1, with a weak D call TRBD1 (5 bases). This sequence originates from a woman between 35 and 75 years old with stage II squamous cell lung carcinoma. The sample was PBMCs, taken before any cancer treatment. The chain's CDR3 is CSVGTAWGEAFF. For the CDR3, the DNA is TGCAGCGTCGGGACCGCCTGGGGAGAAGCTTTCTTT.